The 22 T cell receptor beta chains listed next were all sequenced from one sample in a study of shared clonotypes between healthy human individuals. Repertoires were generated with immunoSEQ multiplex PCR, while TCRdb's copy carries only in-frame clones and drops some. The table has 2 million or so clones, roughly 94% seen once. In the naive CD8 group, cells lacked CD45RO and were positively selected for CCR7, so terminally differentiated effector memory CD45RA+ cells were left out. Sequencing was carried out using naive CD8+ T cells sorted from blood. All receptors derive from a man aged 18 to 35 in good health.

V gene TRBV6-5 combines with J gene TRBJ2-2, with 7 nucleotides matching TRBD2. J lost 6 bases, V lost 11 bases, and 9 bases had no gene match. Per germline, CDR1 MNHEY and CDR2 SVGAGI. The CDR3 loop spans 13 amino acids. The CDR3 sequence: CAAGEEGAGELFF. The CDR3 nucleotides read TGTGCCGCGGGAGAAGAGGGCGCCGGGGAGCTGTTTTTT.

The V call is TRBV28, the J call TRBJ1-4; tentatively, D is TRBD1 (6 bases). The V and J ends lost 1 base and 6 bases respectively, with 9 bases between them. The CDR3 is 14 amino acids. CDR1 and CDR2 from the germline V gene are MDHEN and SYDVKM. In DNA form, the CDR3 reads TGTGCCAGCAGTTTATTAGGGGGTTATGAAAAACTGTTTTTT. Protein product: CASSLLGGYEKLFF.

The V and J genes are TRBV10-1 and TRBJ2-1, with 8 nucleotides matching TRBD2. The length of the CDR3 is 14 residues. V gave up 8 bases and J gave up 10 bases; unmatched junction bases: 13. Per the germline V gene, CDR1 is WNHNN and CDR2 is SYGVQD (reference sequence). The CDR3 reads CASSRGGLPEEQFF. The CDR3 DNA sequence: TGCGCCAGCTCCCGGGGGGGCCTTCCCGAGGAGCAGTTCTTC.

This clone was observed once. Written as DNA, the CDR3 is TGTGCCAGCAGCTTTGACAGGACCTATGGCTACACCTTC. It translates to CASSFDRTYGYTF. The V and J genes are TRBV13 and TRBJ1-2; D is possibly TRBD1 (6 bases). This CDR3 has 13 residues. Germline assignment: CDR1 PRHDT and CDR2 FYEKMQ (reference sequence). V lost 3 bases and J 4 bases, leaving 9 bases between the germline ends.

Concerning this clone: At the DNA level, this CDR3 is encoded by other sequences in the same sample as well. The V gene is TRBV6-6, the J gene TRBJ2-7; D perhaps matches TRBD1 (6 bases). CDR3 length equals 16 residues. With 0 bases removed from V and 0 bases from J, the gap between germline ends came to 12 bases. Germline CDR1 reads MNHNY; CDR2 reads SVGAGI (reference sequence). The CDR3 sequence: CASSYSTDSSSYEQYF. The CDR3 region has the DNA TGTGCCAGCAGTTACTCGACGGACAGTAGCTCCTACGAGCAGTACTTC.

The chain combines TRBV6-5 with TRBJ2-4; 8 bases agree with TRBD2. Germline CDR1 is MNHEY and CDR2 is SVGAGI. The CDR3 length is 15 residues. V shed 5 bases and J 8 bases; nucleotides not matched to a gene: 11. The CDR3 sequence is CASSRQAGVGDIQYF. The CDR3 region has the DNA TGTGCCAGCAGTCGACAAGCGGGAGTAGGGGACATTCAGTACTTC.

Concerning this clone: This specimen includes other DNA sequences encoding the same CDR3. The chain links TRBV7-9 to TRBJ1-2; D is uncertain. Trimming left V 1 base short and J 4 bases short, with 4 bases between. CDR3 length equals 12 residues. Germline V gene sequence: CDR1 SEHNR, CDR2 FQNEAQ (reference sequence). The CDR3 region has the DNA TGTGCCAGCAGCTTAGACAGCTATGGCTACACCTTC. Protein sequence: CASSLDSYGYTF. Variable domain in full (rest from reference TRBV7-9 and TRBJ1-2): DTGVSQNPRHKITKRGQNVTFRCDPISEHNRLYWYRQTLGQGPEFLTYFQNEAQLEKSRLLSDRFSAERPKGSFSTLEIQRTEQGDSAMYLCASSLDSYGYTFGSGTRLTVV.

The J gene is TRBJ2-1, the V gene TRBV5-1; 13 bases are shared with TRBD2. The junction had 1 base not matched to a gene; V was cut back by 1 base and J by 0 bases. Germline CDR1 is SGHRS and CDR2 is YFSETQ. The CDR3 covers 17 residues. CDR3 in DNA: TGCGCCAGCAGCTTGAGACTAGCGGGAGGCTCCTACAATGAGCAGTTCTTC. This encodes CASSLRLAGGSYNEQFF.

The V gene is TRBV29-1, the J gene TRBJ1-2, with a tentative D call TRBD1 (6 bases). The germline CDR1 and CDR2 sequences are SQVTM and ANQGSEA. The ends were cut back, 4 bases at V and 3 bases at J, with 9 bases in the middle. This CDR3 has 12 residues. CDR3 amino acids: CSVVGHDYGYTF. DNA for the CDR3: TGCAGCGTTGTGGGACATGACTATGGCTACACCTTC.

The CDR3 sequence: CASSQAGVGTEAFF. As DNA, the CDR3 is TGCGCCAGCAGCCAAGCGGGGGTCGGGACTGAAGCTTTCTTT. This chain uses TRBV4-1 with TRBJ1-1; possibly TRBD1 for D (5 bases). The V and J ends lost 1 base and 5 bases respectively, with 11 bases between them. The CDR3 length is 14 residues. CDR1 MGHRA and CDR2 YSYEKL come from the germline V gene.

The chain is built from TRBV7-9 and TRBJ2-5, with 10 bases fitting TRBD2. Germline CDR1 reads SEHNR; CDR2 reads FQNEAQ (reference sequence). After removal of 8 bases from V and 3 bases from J, the junction contained 21 bases not matched to a gene. The CDR3 runs to 19 residues. In DNA, the CDR3 is TGTGCCAGCGGCCAGCTTAGGCTTCTAGCGGGGGCCCCGAAAGAGACCCAGTACTTC. It translates to CASGQLRLLAGAPKETQYF.

The V gene is TRBV5-6, the J gene TRBJ1-2; 8 bases map to TRBD1. The V and J ends lost 4 bases and 4 bases, in that order; junction bases with no gene match: 6. The CDR3 loop spans 14 amino acids. Germline assignment: CDR1 SGHDT and CDR2 YYEEEE. The CDR3 DNA is TGTGCCAGCAGCGTTCAGGGGGCGAGCTATGGCTACACCTTC. It is translated as CASSVQGASYGYTF.

The chain couples TRBV4-1 to TRBJ2-3; D ambiguous. The CDR3 runs to 15 residues. In germline, CDR1 is MGHRA, CDR2 YSYEKL. V lost 4 bases and J lost 0, with 11 bases in between. This chain's CDR3 is CASSPNIGSTDTQYF. The CDR3 bases are TGCGCCAGCAGCCCTAATATAGGGAGCACAGATACGCAGTATTTT.

This chain connects TRBV11-2 to TRBJ2-3; TRBD2 aligns across 14 bases. The CDR3 has 18 amino acids. CDR1 and CDR2 from the germline V gene are SGHAT and FQNNGV. With 0 bases clipped from V and 0 bases from J, the junction kept 2 bases outside the gene matches. The CDR3 coding sequence is TGTGCCAGCAGCTTAGAAGGACTAGCGGGGGGAAGCACAGATACGCAGTATTTT. It is translated as CASSLEGLAGGSTDTQYF.

This chain joins TRBV10-2 and TRBJ2-1; 7 bases are a match to TRBD1. Germline-derived CDR1 and CDR2 are WSHSY and SAAADI. J lost 10 bases, V lost 0 bases, and 9 bases had no gene match. The CDR3 consists of 15 residues. The CDR3 DNA reads TGCGCCAGCAGTGAGTCGTACAGGGGATCGCAGGAGCAGTTCTTC. Translated, it gives CASSESYRGSQEQFF.

V is TRBV28 and J is TRBJ1-1, with no clear D. This CDR3 comprises 14 residues. Trimming cost V 6 bases and J 2 bases, with 13 bases left between them. Germline loops: CDR1 MDHEN, CDR2 SYDVKM. CDR3 loop: CASSEYKINTEAFF. The CDR3 region has the DNA TGTGCCAGCAGCGAATACAAGATAAACACTGAAGCTTTCTTT.

The chain uses TRBV4-1 and TRBJ2-3, with 8 bases lining up with TRBD2. CDR1 MGHRA and CDR2 YSYEKL come from the germline V gene. Trimming took 0 bases from V and 2 from J; bases not matched to a gene: 4. The CDR3 consists of 16 residues. The CDR3 is CASSQDLAGLTDTQYF. The CDR3 DNA is TGCGCCAGCAGCCAAGATCTAGCGGGTCTCACAGATACGCAGTATTTT.

This sequence joins TRBV7-7 and TRBJ2-5; D is unclear. Germline CDR1 SSHAT, CDR2 FNYEAQ (reference sequence). The CDR3 consists of 13 residues. CDR3: CASSRVPQETQYF. As DNA, the CDR3 is TGTGCTAGTTCTAGGGTTCCCCAAGAGACCCAGTACTTC.

This chain uses TRBV5-4 with TRBJ1-6; no clear D gene. Germline CDR1 reads SGHNT; CDR2 reads YYREEE (reference sequence). V was cut by 0 bases and J by 7 bases, with 5 bases left in between. The length of the CDR3 is 13 residues. Here the CDR3 DNA reads TGTGCCAGCAGCTTGGAGGTGAATTCACCCCTCCACTTT. It codes for CASSLEVNSPLHF.

This clone was counted once. For the CDR3, the DNA is TGTGCCTACCGGGACAGGGTTGTGTACAATGAGCAGTTCTTC. Translation: CAYRDRVVYNEQFF. V usage is TRBV30 and J usage is TRBJ2-1, with 9 bases lining up with TRBD1. The CDR3 has 14 residues. Germline trimming cut 7 bases from V and 4 bases from J; bases unmatched to any gene: 8. Germline lookup yields CDR1 GTSNPN and CDR2 SVGIG (reference sequence).

The chain is built from TRBV29-1 and TRBJ1-2; D may be TRBD1 (5 bases). CDR3 length equals 16 residues. The germline V gene has CDR1 SQVTM and CDR2 ANQGSEA. Trimming took 4 bases from V and 1 from J, leaving 19 bases between them. Written as DNA, the CDR3 is TGCAGCGTTGTTGGTCACTTTTCGGGGGTTAACTATGGCTACACCTTC. The encoded protein is CSVVGHFSGVNYGYTF.

The rearrangement links TRBV27 to TRBJ1-1; 9 nucleotides line up with TRBD1. This CDR3 contains 15 residues. The V segment lost 5 bases and the J segment 1 base; nucleotides outside the gene matches: 5. Germline V lookup: CDR1 MNHEY, CDR2 SMNVEV (reference sequence). The CDR3 DNA reads TGTGCCAGCAGTGTGGGGACAGGGAGGAACACTGAAGCTTTCTTT. Its translation is CASSVGTGRNTEAFF.